What follows describes a single TCR beta chain. The antigen it recognizes is unknown. No base quality values were provided; no much bigger clone lies one nucleotide off. The sample belongs to a study of blood T cell repertoires in COVID-19 (dated by TCRdb to the early 2020s). Regarding the complete study: The collaborator samples originated in the United States, Italy and Spain and spanned the acute and convalescent phases of COVID-19. The material from the prospective study consisted of cDNA or gDNA derived from T cells, B-cell-depleted T cells, or PBMCs. The dataset comprised deeply sampled blood TCRbeta repertoires from subjects exposed to, actively infected with, or recovered from COVID-19. The repertoires were made available in a free public database intended to serve as a resource for research on the immune response to SARS-CoV-2. The samples were drawn from the first 160 participants of the ongoing ImmuneRACE study and from 950 to 1,500 subjects provided by 6 global collaborators. A de-identified subject ID, COVID-19 status, age in years and sex were almost always included in the sample metadata. Where available, HLA class I and class II types were taken from metadata supplied by the sample provider and were not determined by assay-based typing.

Enrolling through a virtual design, the prospective study's participants ranged in age from about 18 to 89 years and lived across 24 United States geographic areas. In the prospective study, cohorts were assigned on the basis of participant-reported clinical history obtained from a screening survey and a study questionnaire. For ImmuneRACE Cohort 3, a participant was defined as recovered based on two consecutive negative NP/OP PCR tests, clearance by a healthcare professional, or resolution of symptoms. Each participant in the prospective study had whole blood, serum and a nasopharyngeal or oropharyngeal swab collected by mobile phlebotomists. Prospective study participants could optionally give additional blood draws and questionnaires over an approximately two-month period. Blood samples from the prospective study were shipped frozen or at room temperature prior to DNA extraction. From cysteine to phenylalanine, the CDR3 is 16 amino acids long. The only DNA kept is the CDR3, 48 bases in frame from the first base. The germline V gene gives CDR1 as MNHEY and CDR2 as SVGAGI. V and J are trimmed by 0 bases and 4 bases, and the gene matches miss 5 bases of the junction.

What the research found in general, with its limitations: The quantity of clinical and demographic metadata differed by source and by participant and was supplied without curation.

TCRbeta CDR3 regions were amplified from genomic DNA by means of the immunoSEQ Assay, a bias-controlled multiplex PCR. The study's own analysis went as follows. Within the assay, amplification of reference gene primers was used to estimate how many nucleated cells each sample contained. To quantify the absolute abundance of each unique TCRbeta CDR3 rearrangement, sequence reads were collapsed and filtered. For each sample, productive Simpson clonality was calculated by taking the square root of Simpson's diversity index across productive rearrangements. As stored in TCRdb, this immuneACCESS dataset retains in-frame rearrangements with V and J assigned. A fraction of the clones does not appear; measured against another copy, unresolved V genes explain less than half of the discrepancy, and the remainder lacks a known reason. For V, J and clone size, that table is used; D and trimming come from the DNA. Recorded for this sample are fewer than 200,000 clones; around 80% of them occurred a single time. Approximately 14% of the sample is taken by the ten largest.

This sequence originates from a man aged 50 to 60 who had recovered from COVID-19. The chain uses TRBV6-5 and TRBJ1-2; 10 junctional bases match TRBD1. Material: PBMCs or T cells enriched from blood (not recorded which). The DNA sequence is as follows: TGTGCCAGCAGTTACTCTAGACAGGGGGCTTTCTATGGCTACACCTTC. Translation gives CASSYSRQGAFYGYTF.